The 20 T cell receptor beta chains presented below share a single source sample, sequenced in a study of T cell repertoires in aging, cancer and after chemotherapy. TCR beta rearrangements were amplified from peripheral blood genomic DNA. TRB rearrangements spanning V, D and J were amplified using mixed TRB-A/B primers. TCRdb itself ran the multiplex PCR reads through MiXCR, one entry per CDR3 protein. The sample contains around 7,800 distinct CDR3 sequences, around 25% of which appear only once. Material: blood. These receptor sequences come from a human donor with a blood cancer.

This clonotype is deemed medium-sized (0.01 to 0.1%). The chain is built from TRBV7-6 and TRBJ2-3; D call uncertain. Germline assignment: CDR1 SGHVS and CDR2 FNYEAQ. Trimming cost V 5 bases and J 1 base, with 10 bases left between them. CDR3 length equals 14 residues. CDR3 sequence: CASSVRRGTDTQYF. In DNA, the CDR3 is TGTGCCAGCAGCGTCCGAAGGGGCACAGATACGCAGTATTTT.

The gene calls are TRBV15 and TRBJ1-5; D remains unclear. The CDR3 covers 18 residues. Trimming removed 0 bases at V and 0 bases at J, with 15 bases between. The germline gives CDR1 LNHNV, CDR2 YYDKDF (reference sequence). In nucleotides, the CDR3 is TGTGCCACCAGCAGAGATGAGTTGGCATTCTATAGCAATCAGCCCCAGCATTTT. It yields the protein CATSRDELAFYSNQPQHF.

By sample share, this clonotype is medium-sized. The rearrangement uses TRBV27 and TRBJ2-3, with D perhaps matching TRBD1 or TRBD2 (5 bases each). Germline V lookup: CDR1 MNHEY, CDR2 SMNVEV (reference sequence). V lost 5 bases and J lost 3, with 18 bases in between. This CDR3 is 16 amino acids long. CDR3 region: CASSPSRGPMTDTQYF. CDR3 nucleotides: TGTGCCAGCAGTCCATCCCGGGGACCCATGACAGATACGCAGTATTTT.

The rearrangement links TRBV6-2 or TRBV6-3 to TRBJ2-7, with D hard to call. The CDR3 is 14 amino acids. V lost 6 bases, J lost 5 bases, and 17 bases lay in between. Germline assignment: CDR1 MNHEY and CDR2 SVGEGT. The CDR3 sequence: CASSETAEPNEQYF. CDR3 nucleotide sequence: TGTGCCAGCAGCGAGACGGCCGAGCCTAACGAGCAGTACTTC.

The sample holds a few counts of this clonotype. This rearrangement joins TRBV7-9 to TRBJ2-3; TRBD2 agrees at 12 bases. The germline CDR1 and CDR2 sequences are SEHNR and FQNEAQ (reference sequence). CDR3 length equals 15 residues. The V and J ends lost 7 bases and 4 bases, in that order; junction bases with no gene match: 6. The CDR3 bases are TGTGCCAGCACCCCGACTAGCGGGAGTGCAGATACGCAGTATTTT. Amino acids: CASTPTSGSADTQYF.

The chain couples TRBV21-1 to TRBJ2-4; the D segment call TRBD1 is taken from the table without a DNA check. TRBV21-1 is a pseudogene locus. CDR3 size: 14 residues. The CDR3, as DNA: TGTGCCAGCAAATTCCGGGACCCCGAAAACATTCATTACTTC. This codes for CASKFRDPENIHYF.

The chain carries TRBV5-1 and TRBJ2-1; D possibly corresponds to TRBD2 (5 bases). CDR3 length equals 14 residues. Trimming stripped 4 bases from V and 0 bases from J, with 8 bases between. The germline V gene has CDR1 SGHRS and CDR2 YFSETQ. The CDR3: CASSKDSSYNEQFF. CDR3 nucleotides: TGCGCCAGCAGCAAGGACTCCTCCTACAATGAGCAGTTCTTC.

Within the sample, this clonotype is medium-sized (0.01 to 0.1%). The chain is built from TRBV19 and TRBJ2-2, with D maybe TRBD1 (5 bases). The CDR3 covers 16 residues. V was cut by 2 bases and J by 6 bases, with 16 bases left in between. Germline V gene sequence: CDR1 LNHDA, CDR2 SQIVND (reference sequence). Here the CDR3 DNA reads TGTGCCAGTAGTATAAGGTCAGGGATTATAGCCGGGGAGCTGTTTTTT. Residues: CASSIRSGIIAGELFF.

The chain combines TRBV28 with TRBJ1-1; possible D gene TRBD1, 5 bases. The CDR3 has 14 amino acids. Germline V gene lookup returns CDR1 MDHEN and CDR2 SYDVKM. The V end lost 6 bases, the J end lost 0 bases, and 11 bases lay between the germline ends. The CDR3, as DNA: TGTGCCAGCAGACTGACAGACCTGAACACTGAAGCTTTCTTT. Protein sequence: CASRLTDLNTEAFF.

This chain connects TRBV28 to TRBJ1-4; possibly TRBD1 for D (5 bases). The CDR3 has 15 residues. Germline CDR1 MDHEN, CDR2 SYDVKM. V shed 6 bases and J shed 2 bases, with 13 bases lying between them. The CDR3 is CASRSVGPTNEKLFF. The CDR3 DNA reads as TGTGCCAGCAGGAGTGTGGGGCCTACTAATGAAAAACTGTTTTTT.

The V gene is TRBV25-1, the J gene TRBJ2-7; a weak D match, TRBD2 (6 bases). V dropped 2 bases and J dropped 4 bases, with 15 bases sitting between them. Germline V CDR1 and CDR2: MGHDK, SYGVNS. The CDR3 is made up of 15 amino acids. The chain's CDR3 is CASSEPGLKRYEQYF. DNA of the CDR3: TGTGCCAGCAGTGAACCGGGACTCAAGAGGTACGAGCAGTACTTC.

In this sample, this clonotype turned up a few times. The V gene is TRBV12-3 or TRBV12-4, the J gene TRBJ2-7, with 9 bases that match TRBD1. The V segment lost 4 bases and the J segment 4 bases; nucleotides outside the gene matches: 23. The CDR3 is made up of 20 amino acids. The CDR3 sequence: CASSSLPGQGASDWGYEQYF. The CDR3 coding sequence is TGTGCCAGCAGTTCACTGCCGGGACAGGGTGCTAGCGATTGGGGTTACGAGCAGTACTTC.

This clonotype is deemed medium-sized. The J gene is TRBJ2-1, the V gene TRBV27; D perhaps matches TRBD2 (5 bases). The CDR3 length is 15 residues. V was shortened by 7 bases and J by 0 bases, with 13 bases between the two germline ends. From germline, CDR1 is MNHEY and CDR2 SMNVEV (reference sequence). CDR3: CASKKSGSSYNEQFF. The CDR3 DNA reads TGTGCCAGCAAAAAGTCGGGGAGCTCCTACAATGAGCAGTTCTTC.

A remark on this clonotype: The junction does not match germline at one end; this may be a read error. V is TRBV4-3 and J is TRBJ2-5; 7 nucleotides match TRBD2. This CDR3 has 17 residues. The germline V gene has CDR1 LGHNA and CDR2 YSLEER. CDR3 amino acids: CASSQESLGGRRETQYF. DNA of the CDR3: TGTGCCAGCAGCCAAGAATCTCTGGGAGGGAGGCGGGAGACCCAGTACTTC.

In its sample, this clonotype is medium-sized (0.01 to 0.1%). The DNA for the CDR3 is TGTGCCAGTATCCAGACAGGGCTGAACACTGAAGCTTTCTTT. Its translation: CASIQTGLNTEAFF. The chain links TRBV19 to TRBJ1-1; 7 bases match TRBD1. V dropped 7 bases and J dropped 0; count of bases not matched to a gene: 5. This CDR3 has 14 residues. CDR1 and CDR2 from the germline V gene are LNHDA and SQIVND (reference sequence).

This clonotype was picked up a small number of times. This CDR3 is CASRGRNYEQYF. CDR3 in DNA: TGTGCCAGCAGGGGACGGAACTACGAGCAGTACTTC. The V gene is TRBV12-3 or TRBV12-4, the J gene TRBJ2-7, with D possibly being TRBD1 or TRBD2 (5 bases each). The CDR3 length is 12 residues. V was pared by 6 bases and J by 3 bases, with 9 bases between.

The CDR3 coding sequence is TGTGCCAGCAGTTTAGGGCAGGGCATGAATGAGCAGTTCTTC. Amino acids: CASSLGQGMNEQFF. The chain is built from TRBV28 and TRBJ2-1, with TRBD1 as a possible D gene (5 bases). The CDR3 totals 14 residues. Germline V lookup: CDR1 MDHEN, CDR2 SYDVKM. With 2 bases removed from V and 7 bases from J, the gap between germline ends came to 12 bases. The whole variable domain, filled in from reference TRBV28 and TRBJ2-1, reads DVKVTQSSRYLVKRTGEKVFLECVQDMDHENMFWYRQDPGLGLRLIYFSYDVKMKEKGDIPEGYSVSREKKERFSLILESASTNQTSMYLCASSLGQGMNEQFFGPGTRLTVL.

The chain links TRBV7-9 to TRBJ2-5; 7 bases fit TRBD2. This CDR3 spans 16 amino acids. V was pared by 0 bases and J by 3 bases, with 7 bases of the junction left unmatched. CDR1 is SEHNR, CDR2 FQNEAQ, per germline (reference sequence). The CDR3 protein is CASSLAGSGPEETQYF. The CDR3 bases are TGTGCCAGCAGCTTAGCGGGTAGCGGGCCCGAAGAGACCCAGTACTTC.

This clonotype is labeled as medium-sized (0.01 to 0.1%). This chain uses TRBV6-5 with TRBJ1-3; D unclear. This CDR3 is 13 amino acids long. Germline V gives CDR1 MNHEY, CDR2 SVGAGI. V lost 8 bases and J 0 bases, leaving 8 bases between the germline ends. In DNA form, the CDR3 reads TGTGCCAGCCACCCGAGCTCTGGAAACACCATATATTTT. Translating gives CASHPSSGNTIYF.

This clonotype is categorized as medium-sized (0.01 to 0.1%). V usage is TRBV19 and J usage is TRBJ2-2, with 7 bases lining up with TRBD1. The CDR3 is made up of 15 amino acids. Germline V gives CDR1 LNHDA, CDR2 SQIVND (reference sequence). The ends lost 10 bases at V and 4 bases at J; junction bases unmatched: 12. CDR3 DNA sequence: TGTGCCACTACGTACCCGGGACAGCGCACCGGGGAGCTGTTTTTT. Amino acids: CATTYPGQRTGELFF. The full variable domain, with the rest looked up from reference TRBV19 and TRBJ2-2, is DGGITQSPKYLFRKEGQNVTLSCEQNLNHDAMYWYRQDPGQGLRLIYYSQIVNDFQKGDIAEGYSVSREKKESFPLTVTSAQKNPTAFYLCATTYPGQRTGELFFGEGSRLTVL.